Given below is one TCR beta chain in context. It has no known antigen specificity. No per-base quality is available; no much larger clone lies one base away. This specimen comes from a study of shared clonotypes between healthy human individuals (dated by TCRdb to about 2020). Describing the broader study: Three men and a couple of women, aged 18 to 49 years, made up the cohort. Per donor, three plates each were used for CD4 naive and CD4 memory, two for CD8 naive, and one for CD8 memory. To estimate repertoire size and how much clonotypes are shared between individuals, the study performed deep sequencing of blood TCR repertoires from roughly five healthy adults. Different laboratories and diverse techniques were used to prepare libraries and sequence TCR repertoires, to increase sequencing depth and limit assay-specific biases. Per donor, leukapheresis produced somewhere between about 0.94 and 10 billion PBMCs.

CD8 naive samples were CD45RO-negative cells positively selected for CCR7, giving a CD45RA+CCR7+ population that excluded TemRA cells. The donors were healthy, HIV-negative adults who had no recently reported acute infections or vaccinations. Every donor was a Caucasian adult residing in Nashville, Tennessee, USA. Blood was collected by leukapheresis, and PBMCs were isolated by Ficoll-Histopaque density gradient centrifugation and then cryopreserved in liquid nitrogen vapor phase. Analytical flow cytometry was used to check the purity and quantity of every magnetically sorted T cell population. Genomic DNA was isolated from every sorted fraction and measured by UV absorbance on a Nanodrop 2000c. Using the deep immunoSEQ assay, multiplex PCR amplified TCR CDR3 regions from genomic DNA. For each cell subset, the extracted genomic DNA was distributed evenly across all wells of several immunoSEQ 96-well plates, and each plate served as one replicate. For sorted subsets, around 200 ng genomic DNA, equal to about 30,000 T cell genomes, was loaded into each replicate PCR. The purified libraries were quantified using a Qubit 3.0 fluorometer, sized with a Bioanalyzer 2100, and then quantified again using the KAPA Library Quantification kit. Every immunoSEQ 96-well plate was sequenced on a separate single-read 150-cycle Illumina NextSeq 550 flow cell. Under the source paper's analysis protocol: Because the immunoSEQ output held only junctional sequences and lacked quality scores, the filtering could not match the filtering applied to full-length reads. Sequences were annotated with PyIR, a Python wrapper for IgBLAST v1.9, using IMGT germline references to assign V/J genes and CDR3. Reads were filtered out if the reads had weak V/J assignments (E-value above 1e-6), no CDR3, stop codons, out-of-frame junctions, or ambiguous translated residues. V3J clonotypes were defined by identical inferred V gene, J gene, and CDR3 amino acid sequence. Percentage overlap between repertoires was calculated by dividing the number of shared unique clonotypes by the size of the smaller repertoire. Richness of each repertoire was evaluated using RTK rarefaction, the Chao1 estimator, and Recon v2.1 estimates of unobserved clonotypes. OLGA was used to compute generation probabilities for all TCRbeta clonotypes that the gDNA method yielded from a few donors. Held by TCRdb, this immuneACCESS table contains in-frame sequences only and omits some clones. Under half of the omission traces to an unresolved V gene where checked; the cause of the rest is unknown. V, J and clone size derive from that table, while D and trimming were established from the DNA sequence. For this sample the table gives approximately 600,000 clones, of which roughly 95% were detected only once. Approximately 0.11% of the sample goes to the ten largest clones.

Overall study outcomes, separate from this receptor: Even with the large sequencing depth, rarefaction of the sorted-subset datasets indicated that sequencing was incomplete. Sampling was restricted to blood, and TCR repertoires in tissue are likely to differ from TCR repertoires in blood. Pairwise subsampling led to the expectation that sequencing depth would affect the degree of clonotype sharing among donors. Naive subsets generally had larger estimated clonotype richness than memory subsets. Across four donors, approximately 5% of naive CD4, roughly 3.4% of naive CD8, approximately 2.5% of memory CD4, and 0.4% of memory CD8 clonotypes were shared. Compared with non-shared clonotypes, the clonotypes found in all four sorted-subset donors had higher generation probabilities. Because the study included a small number of donors, the genetic and exposure-history diversity represented was limited.

The clonotype comes from a woman aged 25 to 39 in good health. Material: naive CD8+ T cells sorted from blood. The cell subset or site label corresponds to: CD45RA+CCR7+.

The DNA sequence is given as TGCAGCGTTGGCCCCACAGGGCGCGACTATGGCTACACCTTC. It encodes CSVGPTGRDYGYTF. The chain couples TRBV29-1 to TRBJ1-2, with a tentative D gene TRBD1 over 6 matching bases. The junction carries 15 bases between V and J, which are trimmed by 4 bases and 3 bases respectively. From cysteine to phenylalanine, the CDR3 is 14 amino acids long. CDR3 DNA only is kept here, 42 bases in frame from base 1. Sequences SQVTM (CDR1) and ANQGSEA (CDR2) are obtained from the germline V gene.